This entry lists 26 T cell receptor beta chains sequenced from one sample in a study of CD8+ T cells in alopecia areata. Once RNA had been extracted, it was reverse transcribed into cDNA to act as the sequencing template. Measured with immunoSEQ multiplex PCR; TCRdb has only the in-frame clones, and not every one. This sample has about 94,000 clones, with about 71% found just once. Treatment here: oral pan-JAK inhibitor, 5-10 mg twice daily. This specimen was CD8+ T cells sorted from blood, taken at roughly week 45, from a patient treated with tofacitinib. These receptors all come from a human donor with alopecia areata.

V gene TRBV5-6 combines with J gene TRBJ2-7; TRBD1 matches 9 bases. The CDR3 is made up of 17 amino acids. From germline, CDR1 is SGHDT and CDR2 YYEEEE. V shed 2 bases, J shed 1 base, and the junction held 10 bases outside the gene matches. The CDR3 nucleotides read TGTGCCAGCAGCTTCGGTACAGGGGGCGCCTTTTCCTACGAGCAGTACTTC. Translating it yields CASSFGTGGAFSYEQYF.

The chain has TRBV25-1 and TRBJ1-1; D uncertain. This CDR3 has 14 amino acids. V was trimmed by 4 bases and J by 3 bases, leaving 12 bases between them. Looked up from germline, CDR1 is MGHDK and CDR2 is SYGVNS. The DNA of the CDR3 is TGTGCCAGCAGTGTGCGGCAGAAATACACTGAAGCTTTCTTT. Its translation is CASSVRQKYTEAFF. The full variable domain, rest sourced from reference TRBV25-1 and TRBJ1-1, is EADIYQTPRYLVIGTGKKITLECSQTMGHDKMYWYQQDPGMELHLIHYSYGVNSTEKGDLSSESTVSRIRTEHFPLTLESARPSHTSQYLCASSVRQKYTEAFFGQGTRLTVV.

This clone was recorded once. The chain carries TRBV9 and TRBJ2-6, with D unclear. The germline V gene has CDR1 SGDLS and CDR2 YYNGEE. This CDR3 spans 16 amino acids. Deletions cut 4 bases from V and 1 base from J, with 12 bases between. Here the CDR3 reads CASSPADLSGANVLTF. As DNA, the CDR3 is TGTGCCAGCAGCCCCGCCGACCTGTCTGGGGCCAACGTCCTGACTTTC. Together with reference TRBV9 and TRBJ2-6, the CDR3 gives the full variable domain: DSGVTQTPKHLITATGQRVTLRCSPRSGDLSVYWYQQSLDQGLQFLIQYYNGEERAKGNILERFSAQQFPDLHSELNLSSLELGDSALYFCASSPADLSGANVLTFGAGSRLTVL.

This clone was recorded only once. The gene calls are TRBV29-1 and TRBJ1-5, with unresolved D. The CDR3 sequence is 12 residues long. CDR1 SQVTM and CDR2 ANQGSEA come from the germline V gene. V was shortened by 0 bases and J by 4 bases, with 4 bases between the two germline ends. CDR3 sequence (DNA): TGCAGCGTTGAAGATCATAATCAGCCCCAGCATTTT. Its protein product is CSVEDHNQPQHF.

The chain has TRBV19 and TRBJ2-5, with 8 nucleotides matching TRBD1. The trim removed 8 bases at V and 0 bases at J, leaving 2 bases unmatched. Germline loops: CDR1 LNHDA, CDR2 SQIVND (reference sequence). CDR3 length: 13 amino acids. The DNA of the CDR3 is TGTGCCAGTGGGGACAGGTACCAAGAGACCCAGTACTTC. Encoded protein: CASGDRYQETQYF.

The chain combines TRBV4-1 with TRBJ2-4; either TRBD1 or TRBD2 may fit D (5 bases each). This CDR3 spans 13 amino acids. The ends were cut back, 1 base at V and 7 bases at J, with 8 bases in the middle. Germline assignment: CDR1 MGHRA and CDR2 YSYEKL. In DNA form, the CDR3 reads TGCGCCAGCAGCCAAGGAGGGGAGAACATTCAGTACTTC. This gives the protein CASSQGGENIQYF.

This chain links TRBV9 with TRBJ1-2, with D perhaps matching TRBD1 (6 bases). V was pared by 2 bases and J by 8 bases, with 13 bases between. Germline V lookup: CDR1 SGDLS, CDR2 YYNGEE. The CDR3 is made up of 13 amino acids. CDR3 residues: CASSVSRGLGYTF. CDR3 sequence (DNA): TGTGCCAGCAGCGTTTCACGGGGGCTCGGCTACACCTTC.

The chain employs TRBV19 and TRBJ2-4, with 7 bases that match TRBD2. The CDR3 runs to 13 residues. Germline CDR1 and CDR2: LNHDA and SQIVND (reference sequence). Trimming cost V 8 bases and J 8 bases; bases outside gene matches: 9. In nucleotides, the CDR3 is TGTGCCAGTGTACAGGCACGGGGGGACATTCAGTACTTC. This sequence encodes CASVQARGDIQYF.

The V and J genes are TRBV29-1 and TRBJ2-3, with D uncertain. The length of the CDR3 is 17 residues. The germline V and J ends were trimmed by 4 bases and 4 bases, with 24 bases remaining between them. Germline CDR1 and CDR2: SQVTM and ANQGSEA. This chain's CDR3 is CSVVPTAMAPGPDTQYF. Here the CDR3 DNA reads TGCAGCGTTGTCCCTACTGCAATGGCCCCTGGTCCAGATACGCAGTATTTT.

This chain uses TRBV4-3 with TRBJ2-5; D is unclear. Germline lookup yields CDR1 LGHNA and CDR2 YSLEER. Trimming stripped 0 bases from V and 5 bases from J, with 13 bases between. The CDR3 is 15 amino acids. Here the CDR3 reads CASSQDTDLRETQYF. CDR3 sequence (DNA): TGCGCCAGCAGCCAAGACACAGACCTCCGGGAGACCCAGTACTTC.

This clone appeared a few times. CDR3 bases: TGCAGCGTGGCCGGGACAGGGCGTGATTATGAGACCCAGTACTTC. Its protein product is CSVAGTGRDYETQYF. V usage is TRBV29-1 and J usage is TRBJ2-5; 9 bases map to TRBD1. There are 15 residues in the CDR3. CDR1 and CDR2 from the germline V gene are SQVTM and ANQGSEA. V trimming: 6 bases; J trimming: 5 bases; junction bases outside the gene matches: 13.

The genes are TRBV14 and TRBJ1-1; D remains ambiguous. CDR1 and CDR2 (germline): SGHDN, FVKESK. The CDR3 length is 14 residues. Between the trimmed V and J ends, which lost 4 bases and 2 bases, there was a span of 11 bases. For the CDR3, the DNA is TGTGCCAGCAGCCCCCGTTTCTCTAACACTGAAGCTTTCTTT. Its protein product is CASSPRFSNTEAFF.

This clone was seen a handful of times. V gene TRBV7-9 combines with J gene TRBJ2-7, with a tentative D call TRBD2 (7 bases). Germline V lookup: CDR1 SEHNR, CDR2 FQNEAQ (reference sequence). Trimming stripped 5 bases from V and 7 bases from J, with 24 bases between. The CDR3 runs to 16 residues. CDR3 nucleotides: TGTGCCAGCAGCCATCAAAAGTCGGGGGGCTTTCGGGAGCAGTACTTC. Protein sequence: CASSHQKSGGFREQYF.

V and J are TRBV10-3 and TRBJ2-1; D possibly corresponds to TRBD2 (6 bases). CDR1 is ENHRY, CDR2 SYGVKD, per germline. V lost 11 bases, J lost 6 bases, and 11 bases lay in between. The CDR3 length is 11 residues. This chain's CDR3 is CASRDSNEQFF. CDR3 nucleotide sequence: TGTGCCTCACGGGACTCCAATGAGCAGTTCTTC.

The chain joins TRBV19 to TRBJ2-7, with D perhaps TRBD2 (5 bases). The CDR3 loop spans 14 amino acids. With 8 bases removed from V and 0 bases from J, the gap between germline ends came to 14 bases. Germline CDR1 and CDR2: LNHDA and SQIVND (reference sequence). The CDR3: CASRPSGSSYEQYF. In nucleotides, the CDR3 is TGTGCCAGTCGCCCCTCGGGGAGCTCCTACGAGCAGTACTTC.

V and J are TRBV7-3 and TRBJ1-1; D is possibly TRBD1 (6 bases). The CDR3 sequence is 13 residues long. V was clipped by 1 base and J by 8 bases, with 11 bases between them. Per the germline V gene, CDR1 is SGHTA and CDR2 is FQGTGA. CDR3 DNA sequence: TGTGCCAGCAGCTTAAGGGGGCTTTCGGAAGCTTTCTTT. Protein sequence: CASSLRGLSEAFF.

The J gene is TRBJ1-2, the V gene TRBV29-1; TRBD1 matches 8 bases. V shed 0 bases and J 5 bases; nucleotides not matched to a gene: 17. Germline CDR1 reads SQVTM; CDR2 reads ANQGSEA. The CDR3 covers 18 residues. CDR3 sequence: CSVEEWGQDNTASYGYTF. The CDR3 DNA reads TGCAGCGTTGAAGAATGGGGACAGGACAATACCGCCTCTTATGGCTACACCTTC.

The chain uses TRBV11-2 and TRBJ2-1; 7 nucleotides agree with TRBD2. The length of the CDR3 is 16 residues. Germline CDR1 SGHAT, CDR2 FQNNGV. With V trimmed by 2 bases and J by 2 bases, 6 bases remained unmatched. The CDR3 sequence: CASSLIARGAYNEQFF. CDR3 bases: TGTGCCAGCAGCTTAATCGCTCGGGGGGCCTACAATGAGCAGTTCTTC.

This clone qualifies as medium-sized. The chain couples TRBV7-9 to TRBJ2-1, with 9 bases identical to TRBD2. The CDR3 contains 17 residues. Per the germline V gene, CDR1 is SEHNR and CDR2 is FQNEAQ (reference sequence). V lost 5 bases and J lost 6; bases outside the gene matches: 14. The CDR3 DNA is TGTGCCAGCAGCCTAAAACCATTGGGGACTAGCCGCAATGAGCAGTTCTTC. Its protein is CASSLKPLGTSRNEQFF.

The V gene is TRBV6-1, the J gene TRBJ2-3; D not resolved. Germline V gene sequence: CDR1 MNHNS, CDR2 SASEGT. The CDR3 is 15 amino acids. The V end was cut by 1 base, the J end by 1 base, with 9 bases between. CDR3 loop: CASSEGGGGTDTQYF. For the CDR3, the DNA is TGTGCCAGCAGTGAAGGCGGCGGTGGCACAGATACGCAGTATTTT.

The chain is built from TRBV7-9 and TRBJ2-7; D is unclear. Trimming removed 5 bases from V and 5 bases from J, with 10 bases in between. The CDR3 length is 12 residues. Germline V gene lookup returns CDR1 SEHNR and CDR2 FQNEAQ (reference sequence). For the CDR3, the DNA is TGTGCCAGCAGCCCCGGTTCCAACGAGCAGTACTTC. It is translated as CASSPGSNEQYF.

This clone has just one count. This sequence joins TRBV4-1 and TRBJ2-1, with D unresolved. The CDR3 has 14 residues. V dropped 4 bases and J dropped 8 bases, with 15 bases sitting between them. Per the germline V gene, CDR1 is MGHRA and CDR2 is YSYEKL. CDR3 in DNA: TGCGCCAGCAGCCCCTCGGCTGGCGCGGATGAGCAGTTCTTC. It translates to CASSPSAGADEQFF.

This chain links TRBV27 with TRBJ1-2; no reliable D call. The CDR3 runs 13 residues. Germline V CDR1 and CDR2: MNHEY, SMNVEV (reference sequence). Between the trimmed V and J ends, which lost 3 bases and 8 bases, there was a span of 13 bases. CDR3 region: CASSFSKGRGYTF. CDR3 coding DNA: TGTGCCAGCAGTTTCTCCAAGGGTAGAGGCTACACCTTC.

The V and J genes are TRBV30 and TRBJ1-2; TRBD1 aligns across 8 bases. The germline V gene encodes CDR1 GTSNPN and CDR2 SVGIG (reference sequence). Losses at the gene ends were 3 bases for V and 4 bases for J; bases not matched to a gene: 4. This CDR3 has 13 residues. CDR3 nucleotide sequence: TGTGCCTGGAGGACGACAGGGGTCTATGGCTACACCTTC. This gives the protein CAWRTTGVYGYTF.

The V call is TRBV4-3, the J call TRBJ1-2; 11 nucleotides match TRBD1. In germline, CDR1 is LGHNA, CDR2 YSLEER. After removal of 2 bases from V and 5 bases from J, the junction contained 4 bases not matched to a gene. The CDR3 has 15 residues. The CDR3 sequence: CASSQRTGGVYGYTF. CDR3 in DNA: TGCGCCAGCAGCCAAAGGACAGGGGGCGTTTATGGCTACACCTTC.

This chain links TRBV27 with TRBJ2-1, with TRBD2 as a possible D gene (6 bases). Germline V gene data show CDR1 as MNHEY and CDR2 as SMNVEV (reference sequence). This CDR3 contains 12 residues. The V end lost 4 bases, the J end lost 9 bases, and 10 bases lay between the germline ends. CDR3 region: CASSYWRGEQFF. The CDR3 DNA is TGTGCCAGCAGTTATTGGAGGGGTGAGCAGTTCTTC.